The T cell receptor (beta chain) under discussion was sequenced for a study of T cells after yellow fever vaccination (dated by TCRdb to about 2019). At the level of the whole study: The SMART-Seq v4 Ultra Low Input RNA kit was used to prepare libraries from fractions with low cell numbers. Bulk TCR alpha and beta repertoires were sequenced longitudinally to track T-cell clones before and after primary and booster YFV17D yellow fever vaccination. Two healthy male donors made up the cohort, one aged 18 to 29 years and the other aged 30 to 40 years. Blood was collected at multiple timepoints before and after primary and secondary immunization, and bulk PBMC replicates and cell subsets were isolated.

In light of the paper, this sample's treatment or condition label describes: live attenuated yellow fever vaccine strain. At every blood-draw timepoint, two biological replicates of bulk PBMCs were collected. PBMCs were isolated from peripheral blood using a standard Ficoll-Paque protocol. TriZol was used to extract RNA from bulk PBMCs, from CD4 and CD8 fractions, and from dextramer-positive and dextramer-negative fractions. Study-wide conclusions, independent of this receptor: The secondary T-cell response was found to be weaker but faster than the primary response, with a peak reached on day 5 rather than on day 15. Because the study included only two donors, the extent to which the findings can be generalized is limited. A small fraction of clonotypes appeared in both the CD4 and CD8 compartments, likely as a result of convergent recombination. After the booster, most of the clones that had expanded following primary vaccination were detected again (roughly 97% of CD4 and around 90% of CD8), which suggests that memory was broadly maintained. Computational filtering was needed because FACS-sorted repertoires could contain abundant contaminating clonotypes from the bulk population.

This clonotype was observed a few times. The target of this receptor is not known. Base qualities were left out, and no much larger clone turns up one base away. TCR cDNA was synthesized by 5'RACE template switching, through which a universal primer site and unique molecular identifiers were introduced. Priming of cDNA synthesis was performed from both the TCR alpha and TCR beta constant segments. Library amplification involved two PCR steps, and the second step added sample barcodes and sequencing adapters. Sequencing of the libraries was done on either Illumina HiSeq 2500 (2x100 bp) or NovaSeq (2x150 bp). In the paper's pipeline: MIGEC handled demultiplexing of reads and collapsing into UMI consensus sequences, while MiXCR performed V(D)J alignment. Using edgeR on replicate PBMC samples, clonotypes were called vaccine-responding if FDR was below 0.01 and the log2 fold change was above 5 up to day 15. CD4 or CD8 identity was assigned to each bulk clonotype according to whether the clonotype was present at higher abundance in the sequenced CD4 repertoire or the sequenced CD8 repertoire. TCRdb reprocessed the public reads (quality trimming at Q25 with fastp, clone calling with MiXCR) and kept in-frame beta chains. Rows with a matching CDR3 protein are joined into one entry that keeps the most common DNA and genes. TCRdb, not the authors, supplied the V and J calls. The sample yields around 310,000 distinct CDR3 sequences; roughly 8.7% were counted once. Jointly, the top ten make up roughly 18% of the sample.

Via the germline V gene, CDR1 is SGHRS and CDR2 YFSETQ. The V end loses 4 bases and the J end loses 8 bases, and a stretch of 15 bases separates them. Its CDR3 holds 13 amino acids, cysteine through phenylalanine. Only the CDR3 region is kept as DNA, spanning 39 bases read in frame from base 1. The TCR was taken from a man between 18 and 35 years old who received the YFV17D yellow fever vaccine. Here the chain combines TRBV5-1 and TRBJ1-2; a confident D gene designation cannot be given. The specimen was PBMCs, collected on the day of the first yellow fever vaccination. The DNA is TGCGCCAGCAGCCCGGCCGTCGTAAAGGGCTACACCTTC. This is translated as CASSPAVVKGYTF.